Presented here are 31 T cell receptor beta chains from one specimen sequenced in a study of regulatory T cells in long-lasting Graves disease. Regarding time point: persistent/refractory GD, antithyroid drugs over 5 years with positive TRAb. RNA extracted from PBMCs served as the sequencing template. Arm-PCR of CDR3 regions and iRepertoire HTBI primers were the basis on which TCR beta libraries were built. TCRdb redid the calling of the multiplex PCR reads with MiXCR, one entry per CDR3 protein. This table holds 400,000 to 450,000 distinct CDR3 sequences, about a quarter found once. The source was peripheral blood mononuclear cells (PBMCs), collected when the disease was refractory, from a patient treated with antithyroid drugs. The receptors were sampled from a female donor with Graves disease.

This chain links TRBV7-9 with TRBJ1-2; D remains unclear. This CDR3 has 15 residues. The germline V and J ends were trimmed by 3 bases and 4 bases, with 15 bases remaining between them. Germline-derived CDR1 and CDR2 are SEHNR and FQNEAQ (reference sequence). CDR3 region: CASSLTDPRSYGYTF. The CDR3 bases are TGTGCCAGCAGCTTGACCGACCCTAGGAGCTATGGCTACACCTTC.

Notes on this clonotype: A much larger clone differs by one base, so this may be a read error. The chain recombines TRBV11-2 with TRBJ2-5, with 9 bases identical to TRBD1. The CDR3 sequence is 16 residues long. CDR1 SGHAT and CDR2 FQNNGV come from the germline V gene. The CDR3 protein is CANSTLPGQGQETQYF. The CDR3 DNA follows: TGTGCCAACAGCACCCTTCCGGGACAGGGCCAAGAGACCCAGTACTTC.

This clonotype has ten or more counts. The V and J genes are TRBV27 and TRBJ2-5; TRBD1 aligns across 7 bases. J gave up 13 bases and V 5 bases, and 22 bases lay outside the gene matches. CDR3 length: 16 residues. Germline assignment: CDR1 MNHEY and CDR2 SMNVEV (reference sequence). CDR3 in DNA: TGTGCCAGCAGTCCACCCTCGTTAGGGGGCTTTTATAGGATGTACTTC. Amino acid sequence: CASSPPSLGGFYRMYF.

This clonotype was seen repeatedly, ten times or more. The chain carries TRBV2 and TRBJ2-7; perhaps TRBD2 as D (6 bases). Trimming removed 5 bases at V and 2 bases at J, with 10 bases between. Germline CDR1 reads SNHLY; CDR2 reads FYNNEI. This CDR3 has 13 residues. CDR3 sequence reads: CASSSGTPYEQYF. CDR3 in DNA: TGTGCCAGCAGTTCCGGGACTCCCTACGAGCAGTACTTC.

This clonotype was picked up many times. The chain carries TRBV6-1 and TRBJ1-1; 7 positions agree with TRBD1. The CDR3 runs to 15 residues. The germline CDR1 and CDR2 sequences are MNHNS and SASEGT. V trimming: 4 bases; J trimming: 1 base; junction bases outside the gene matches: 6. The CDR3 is CASSAQDRANTEAFF. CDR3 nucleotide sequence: TGTGCCAGCAGTGCCCAAGACAGGGCGAACACTGAAGCTTTCTTT.

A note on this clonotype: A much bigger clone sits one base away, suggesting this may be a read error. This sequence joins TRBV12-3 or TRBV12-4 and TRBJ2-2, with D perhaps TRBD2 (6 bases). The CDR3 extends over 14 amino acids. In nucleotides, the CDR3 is TGTGCCGGCAGTTTGGGGGGAAGCACCGGGGAGCTGTTTTTT. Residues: CAGSLGGSTGELFF.

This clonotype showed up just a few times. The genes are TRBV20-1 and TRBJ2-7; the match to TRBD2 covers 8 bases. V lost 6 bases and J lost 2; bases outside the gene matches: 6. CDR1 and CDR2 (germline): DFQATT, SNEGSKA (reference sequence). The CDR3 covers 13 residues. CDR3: CSAYGGATYEQYF. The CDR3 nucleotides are TGCAGTGCCTACGGGGGGGCTACCTACGAGCAGTACTTC.

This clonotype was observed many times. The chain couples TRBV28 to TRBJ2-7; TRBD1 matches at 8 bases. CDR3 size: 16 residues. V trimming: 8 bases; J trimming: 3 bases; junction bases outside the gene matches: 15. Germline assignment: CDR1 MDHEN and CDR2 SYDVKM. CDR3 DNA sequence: TGTGCCAGCCAACCTGAATGGACAGGGCTAGACTACGAGCAGTACTTC. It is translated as CASQPEWTGLDYEQYF.

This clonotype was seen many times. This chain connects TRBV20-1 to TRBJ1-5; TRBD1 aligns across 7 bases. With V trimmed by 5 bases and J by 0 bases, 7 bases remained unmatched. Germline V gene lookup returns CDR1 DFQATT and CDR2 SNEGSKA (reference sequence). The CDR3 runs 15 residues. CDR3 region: CSAQTGSHSNQPQHF. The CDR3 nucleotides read TGCAGTGCTCAGACAGGGAGCCATAGCAATCAGCCCCAGCATTTT.

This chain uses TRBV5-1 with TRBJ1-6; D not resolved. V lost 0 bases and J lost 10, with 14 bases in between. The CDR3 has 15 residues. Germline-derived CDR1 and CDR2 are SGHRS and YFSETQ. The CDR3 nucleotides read TGCGCCAGCAGCTTGGACGGCCGGGGATCCTCACCCCTCCACTTT. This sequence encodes CASSLDGRGSSPLHF. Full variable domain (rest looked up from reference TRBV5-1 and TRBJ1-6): KAGVTQTPRYLIKTRGQQVTLSCSPISGHRSVSWYQQTPGQGLQFLFEYFSETQRNKGNFPGRFSGRQFSNSRSEMNVSTLELGDSALYLCASSLDGRGSSPLHFGNGTRLTVT.

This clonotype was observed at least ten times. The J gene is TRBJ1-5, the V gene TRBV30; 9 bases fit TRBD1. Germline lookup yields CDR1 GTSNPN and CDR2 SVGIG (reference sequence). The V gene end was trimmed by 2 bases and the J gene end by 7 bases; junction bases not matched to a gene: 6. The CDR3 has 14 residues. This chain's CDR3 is CAWSRTGVNQPQHF. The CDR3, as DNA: TGTGCCTGGAGTCGGACAGGGGTAAACCAGCCCCAGCATTTT.

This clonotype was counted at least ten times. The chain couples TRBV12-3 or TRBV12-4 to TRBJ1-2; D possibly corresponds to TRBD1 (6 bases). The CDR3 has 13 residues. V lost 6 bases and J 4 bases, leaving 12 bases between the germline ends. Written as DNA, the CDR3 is TGTGCCAGCAGCGGGGGGGCAGCCTATGGCTACACCTTC. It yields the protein CASSGGAAYGYTF.

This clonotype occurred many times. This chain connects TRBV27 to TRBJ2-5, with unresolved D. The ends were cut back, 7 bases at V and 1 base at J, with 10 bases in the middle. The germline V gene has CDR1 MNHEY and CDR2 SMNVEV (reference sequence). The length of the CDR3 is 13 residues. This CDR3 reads CASNLKRQETQYF. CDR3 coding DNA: TGTGCCAGCAACCTCAAGCGCCAAGAGACCCAGTACTTC.

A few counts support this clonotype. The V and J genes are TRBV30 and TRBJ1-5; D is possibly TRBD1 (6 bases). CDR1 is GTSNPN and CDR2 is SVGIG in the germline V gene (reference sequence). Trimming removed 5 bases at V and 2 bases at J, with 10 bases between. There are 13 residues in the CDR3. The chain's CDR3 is CAWAQGGNQPQHF. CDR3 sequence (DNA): TGTGCCTGGGCACAGGGAGGCAATCAGCCCCAGCATTTT.

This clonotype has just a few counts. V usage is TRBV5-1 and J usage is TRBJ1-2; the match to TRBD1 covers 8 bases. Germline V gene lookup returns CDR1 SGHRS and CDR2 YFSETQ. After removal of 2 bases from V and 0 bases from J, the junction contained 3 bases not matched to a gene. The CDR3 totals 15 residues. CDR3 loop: CASSFGDRTNYGYTF. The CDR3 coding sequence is TGCGCCAGCAGCTTCGGGGACAGGACTAACTATGGCTACACCTTC.

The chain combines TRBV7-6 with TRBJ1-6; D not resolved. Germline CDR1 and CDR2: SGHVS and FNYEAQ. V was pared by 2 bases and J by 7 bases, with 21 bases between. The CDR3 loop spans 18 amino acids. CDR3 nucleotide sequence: TGTGCCAGCAGCTTATTAAATCCGGTCAGGCGGTCAAATTCACCCCTCCACTTT. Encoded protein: CASSLLNPVRRSNSPLHF. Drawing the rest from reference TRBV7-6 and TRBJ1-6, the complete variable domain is GAGVSQSPRYKVTKRGQDVALRCDPISGHVSLYWYRQALGQGPEFLTYFNYEAQQDKSGLPNDRFSAERPEGSISTLTIQRTEQRDSAMYRCASSLLNPVRRSNSPLHFGNGTRLTVT.

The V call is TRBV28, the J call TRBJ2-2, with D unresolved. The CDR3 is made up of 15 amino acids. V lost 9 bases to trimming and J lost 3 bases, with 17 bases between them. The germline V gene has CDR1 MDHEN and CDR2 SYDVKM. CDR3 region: CASTGEDADTGELFF. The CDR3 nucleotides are TGTGCCAGTACCGGCGAGGACGCGGACACCGGGGAGCTGTTTTTT. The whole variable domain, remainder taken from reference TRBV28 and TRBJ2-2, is DVKVTQSSRYLVKRTGEKVFLECVQDMDHENMFWYRQDPGLGLRLIYFSYDVKMKEKGDIPEGYSVSREKKERFSLILESASTNQTSMYLCASTGEDADTGELFFGEGSRLTVL.

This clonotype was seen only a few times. The CDR3 DNA follows: TGCAGTGCTAGAGTTAGCGGGAGGGCAAGGGAGACCCAGTACTTC. Its translation is CSARVSGRARETQYF. The chain carries TRBV20-1 and TRBJ2-5; 11 bases align to TRBD2. The CDR3 contains 15 residues. V gave up 1 base and J gave up 5 bases; unmatched junction bases: 6. Germline values: CDR1 DFQATT, CDR2 SNEGSKA (reference sequence).

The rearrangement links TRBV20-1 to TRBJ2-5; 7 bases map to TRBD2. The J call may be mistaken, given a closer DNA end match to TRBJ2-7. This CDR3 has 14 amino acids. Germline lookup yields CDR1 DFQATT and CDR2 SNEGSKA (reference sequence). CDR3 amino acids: CSAGGGSGFYEQYF. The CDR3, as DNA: TGCAGTGCGGGGGGTGGTAGCGGGTTCTACGAGCAGTACTTC.

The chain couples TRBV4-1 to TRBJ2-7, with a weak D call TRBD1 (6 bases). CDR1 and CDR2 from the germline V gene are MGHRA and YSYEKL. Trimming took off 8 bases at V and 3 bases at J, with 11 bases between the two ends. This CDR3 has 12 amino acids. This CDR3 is CASGDKFYEQYF. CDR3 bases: TGCGCCAGCGGGGACAAGTTCTACGAGCAGTACTTC.

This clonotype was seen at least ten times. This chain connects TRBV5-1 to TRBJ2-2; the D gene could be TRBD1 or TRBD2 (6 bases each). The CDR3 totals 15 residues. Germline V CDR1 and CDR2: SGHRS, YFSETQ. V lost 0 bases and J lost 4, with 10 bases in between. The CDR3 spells CASSLAGAPTGELFF. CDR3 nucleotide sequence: TGCGCCAGCAGCTTGGCGGGGGCGCCCACCGGGGAGCTGTTTTTT.

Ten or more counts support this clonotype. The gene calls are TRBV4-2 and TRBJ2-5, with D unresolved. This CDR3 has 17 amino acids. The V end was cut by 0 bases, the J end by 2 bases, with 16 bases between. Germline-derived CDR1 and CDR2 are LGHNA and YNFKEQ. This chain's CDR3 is CASSQEPLKERQETQYF. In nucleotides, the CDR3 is TGTGCCAGCAGCCAAGAGCCCCTTAAGGAGAGGCAAGAGACCCAGTACTTC.

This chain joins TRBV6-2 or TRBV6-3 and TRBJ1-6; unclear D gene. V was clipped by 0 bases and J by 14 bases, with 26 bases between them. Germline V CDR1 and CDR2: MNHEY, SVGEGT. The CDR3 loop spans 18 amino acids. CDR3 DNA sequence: TGTGCCAGCAGTTACTCCTCCGAGAGAGGGAGGTCAATCCTCACCCTCCACTTT. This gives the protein CASSYSSERGRSILTLHF.

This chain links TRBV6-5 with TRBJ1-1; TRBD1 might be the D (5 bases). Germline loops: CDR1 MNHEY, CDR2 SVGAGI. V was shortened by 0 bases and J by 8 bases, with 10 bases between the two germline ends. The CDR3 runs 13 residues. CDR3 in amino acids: CASSYSRTWEAFF. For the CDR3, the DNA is TGTGCCAGCAGTTACTCGCGGACATGGGAAGCTTTCTTT.

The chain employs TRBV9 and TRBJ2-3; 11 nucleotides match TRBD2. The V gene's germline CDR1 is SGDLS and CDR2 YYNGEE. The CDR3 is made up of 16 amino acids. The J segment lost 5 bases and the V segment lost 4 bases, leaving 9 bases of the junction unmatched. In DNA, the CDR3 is TGTGCCAGCAGCCGATATAGCGGGAGGGCCGAAGATACGCAGTATTTT. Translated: CASSRYSGRAEDTQYF.

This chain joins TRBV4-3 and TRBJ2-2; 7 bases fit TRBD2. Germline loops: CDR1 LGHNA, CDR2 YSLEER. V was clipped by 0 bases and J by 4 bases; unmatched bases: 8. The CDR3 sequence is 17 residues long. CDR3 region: CASSQDLVASGTGELFF. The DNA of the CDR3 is TGCGCCAGCAGCCAAGATCTAGTGGCTAGCGGCACCGGGGAGCTGTTTTTT.

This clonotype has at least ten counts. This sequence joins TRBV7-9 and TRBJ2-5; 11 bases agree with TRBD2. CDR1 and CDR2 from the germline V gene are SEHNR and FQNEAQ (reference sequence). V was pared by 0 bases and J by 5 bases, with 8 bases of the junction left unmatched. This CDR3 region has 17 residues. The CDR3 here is CASSLAHIAGGQETQYF. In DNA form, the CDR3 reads TGTGCCAGCAGCTTAGCGCATATAGCGGGAGGGCAGGAGACCCAGTACTTC.

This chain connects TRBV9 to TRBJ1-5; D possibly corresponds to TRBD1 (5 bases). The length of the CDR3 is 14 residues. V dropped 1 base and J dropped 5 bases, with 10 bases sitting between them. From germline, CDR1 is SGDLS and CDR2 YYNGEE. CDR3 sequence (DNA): TGTGCCAGCAGCGTATCACAGGACTATCAGCCCCAGCATTTT. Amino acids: CASSVSQDYQPQHF. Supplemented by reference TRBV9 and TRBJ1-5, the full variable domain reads DSGVTQTPKHLITATGQRVTLRCSPRSGDLSVYWYQQSLDQGLQFLIQYYNGEERAKGNILERFSAQQFPDLHSELNLSSLELGDSALYFCASSVSQDYQPQHFGDGTRLSIL.

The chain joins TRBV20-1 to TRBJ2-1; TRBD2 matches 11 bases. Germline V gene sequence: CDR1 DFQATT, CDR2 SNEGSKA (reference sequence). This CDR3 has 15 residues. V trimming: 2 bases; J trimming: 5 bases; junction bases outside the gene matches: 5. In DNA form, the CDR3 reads TGCAGTGCTAGAATTACGGGACTAGCGGACAATGAGCAGTTCTTC. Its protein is CSARITGLADNEQFF.

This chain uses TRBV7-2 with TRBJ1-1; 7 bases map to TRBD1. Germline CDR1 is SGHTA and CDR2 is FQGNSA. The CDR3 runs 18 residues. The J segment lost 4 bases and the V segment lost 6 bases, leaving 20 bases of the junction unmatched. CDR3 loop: CASRHTGQVPREGTEAFF. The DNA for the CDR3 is TGTGCCAGCAGGCACACTGGACAGGTCCCGAGGGAGGGCACTGAAGCTTTCTTT.

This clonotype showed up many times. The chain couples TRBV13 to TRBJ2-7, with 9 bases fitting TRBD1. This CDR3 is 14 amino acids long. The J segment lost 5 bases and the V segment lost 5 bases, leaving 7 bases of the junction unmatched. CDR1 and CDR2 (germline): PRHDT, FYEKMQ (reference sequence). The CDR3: CASSPTGGSNEQYF. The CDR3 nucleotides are TGTGCCAGCAGCCCTACAGGGGGCTCTAACGAGCAGTACTTC.